Sequencing of this TCR beta chain was carried out in a study of CD8+ T cells in alopecia areata. Study findings and constraints: Researchers report lesional scalp, most notably alopecia totalis/universalis, outstripped normal scalp in clonality. Alphabeta T cells residing in normal skin are also sequenced in scalp samples.

This clone occurred a few times. The target antigen is unknown. Treatment described: oral pan-JAK inhibitor, 5-10 mg twice daily. As part of sample collection, lesional scalp punch biopsies and peripheral blood were taken from alopecia areata patients. Extracted from the samples, RNA was reverse transcribed into cDNA to serve as the sequencing template. The table came from immunoSEQ multiplex PCR; TCRdb's copy has only in-frame clones and leaves some out. The sample lists under 20,000 clones; 50% to 60% were seen once. Trimming removed 2 bases from V and 6 bases from J; junction bases left unmatched: 3. There are 14 residues in the CDR3. Germline values: CDR1 SGHDT, CDR2 YYEEEE.

The sample was skin, taken at week 4, from a patient treated with tofacitinib. This TCR was sampled from a human donor with alopecia areata. The J gene is TRBJ2-2, the V gene TRBV5-6; 8 nucleotides align to TRBD1. CDR3 amino acids: CASSLRTGSGELFF. The CDR3 DNA is TGTGCCAGCAGCTTACGGACAGGGTCCGGGGAGCTGTTTTTT. Looking up the rest from reference TRBV5-6 and TRBJ2-2 gives the full variable domain: DAGVTQSPTHLIKTRGQQVTLRCSPKSGHDTVSWYQQALGQGPQFIFQYYEEEERQRGNFPDRFSGHQFPNYSSELNVNALLLGDSALYLCASSLRTGSGELFFGEGSRLTVL.